The 5 T cell receptor beta chains listed next were all sequenced from one sample in a study of blood T cell repertoires in COVID-19. Produced via immunoSEQ multiplex PCR; TCRdb's table is partial and in-frame only. The table has fewer than 500,000 clones, about 90% seen once; the top ten hold approximately 0.92%. The sample comprised peripheral blood. These receptors all stem from a man aged 18 to 29 with COVID-19, enrolled during active disease.

The chain joins TRBV2 to TRBJ2-2, with D perhaps matching TRBD1 (5 bases). V dropped 7 bases and J dropped 0 bases, with 12 bases sitting between them. CDR1 SNHLY and CDR2 FYNNEI come from the germline V gene. CDR3 length equals 15 residues. CDR3 sequence: CASNLDSANTGELFF. The CDR3, as DNA: TGTGCCAGCAACCTCGACAGCGCGAACACCGGGGAGCTGTTTTTT.

The chain carries TRBV19 and TRBJ1-3; perhaps TRBD1 as D (5 bases). Germline CDR1 reads LNHDA; CDR2 reads SQIVND (reference sequence). This CDR3 is 14 amino acids long. Trimming took off 3 bases at V and 0 bases at J, with 6 bases between the two ends. The CDR3 is CASSMDNSGNTIYF. CDR3 DNA: TGTGCCAGTAGTATGGACAACTCTGGAAACACCATATATTTT.

The count of this clone is one. The chain recombines TRBV3-1 (or the pseudogene TRBV3-2) with TRBJ2-7; 10 positions agree with TRBD2. Germline CDR1 LGHDT, CDR2 YNNKEL (reference sequence). V gave up 10 bases and J gave up 3 bases; unmatched junction bases: 3. The CDR3 runs 12 residues. This chain's CDR3 is CATSGSVYEQYF. The CDR3 DNA reads as TGTGCCACTAGCGGGAGTGTCTACGAGCAGTACTTC.

V and J are TRBV12-2 and TRBJ2-2; the DNA was not used to check the table's D call, TRBD1. TRBV12-2 is assigned pseudogene status. The CDR3 loop spans 17 amino acids. CDR3 bases: TGTGCAAGTCGCTTAGCGAGGGACAGGGGGAACACCGGGGAGCTGTTTTTT. Protein sequence: CASRLARDRGNTGELFF.

This chain joins TRBV10-3 and TRBJ2-1, with D unresolved. The V gene lost 10 bases and the J gene lost 3 bases, with 10 bases spanning the gap. Germline CDR1 ENHRY, CDR2 SYGVKD. The CDR3 length is 12 residues. DNA for the CDR3: TGTGCCACCTCGACACACTACAATGAGCAGTTCTTC. It specifies CATSTHYNEQFF.